These 17 T cell receptor beta chains originate from one sample sequenced in a study of T cell responses to AZD1222 COVID-19 vaccine. The table came from immunoSEQ multiplex PCR; TCRdb's copy has only in-frame clones and leaves some out. There are 45,000 to 55,000 clones in the sample; around four fifths occur only once, and about 10% lies in the top ten. The source was peripheral blood, collected on day 0 of AZD1222 vaccination. All receptors come from an adult in good health.

V and J are TRBV19 and TRBJ1-1; D unresolved. CDR3 length: 14 residues. V was clipped by 3 bases and J by 1 base, with 9 bases between them. Germline CDR1 is LNHDA and CDR2 is SQIVND (reference sequence). The CDR3 is CASSIWAGNTEAFF. The DNA of the CDR3 is TGTGCCAGTAGTATTTGGGCGGGGAACACTGAAGCTTTCTTT.

The chain recombines TRBV10-2 with TRBJ2-2, with 12 positions matching TRBD2. The V segment lost 6 bases and the J segment 3 bases; nucleotides outside the gene matches: 5. The germline CDR1 and CDR2 sequences are WSHSY and SAAADI. This CDR3 contains 16 residues. For the CDR3, the DNA is TGCGCCAGCAGACTAGCGGGAGGTGGGCACACCGGGGAGCTGTTTTTT. Encoded protein: CASRLAGGGHTGELFF.

CDR3 nucleotide sequence: TGTGCCAGCAGCCAGGGAGACAGAGGGGGGCAGTTCTTC. It codes for CASSQGDRGGQFF. The chain is built from TRBV16 and TRBJ2-1, with D perhaps matching TRBD1 (6 bases). The CDR3 spans 13 residues. V lost 3 bases and J 12 bases, leaving 15 bases between the germline ends. The germline V gene has CDR1 KGHSY and CDR2 FQNENV.

V gene TRBV28 combines with J gene TRBJ2-7; perhaps TRBD2 as D (5 bases). Trimming removed 1 base from V and 3 bases from J, with 13 bases in between. The CDR3 loop spans 15 amino acids. Germline V CDR1 and CDR2: MDHEN, SYDVKM. In DNA form, the CDR3 reads TGTGCCAGCAGTTTATCCCGGGGATCGGTCTACGAGCAGTACTTC. This gives the protein CASSLSRGSVYEQYF.

Written as DNA, the CDR3 is TGTGCCAGCAGCCCCTTCGACGAGTCCTATGGCTACACCTTC. Translation: CASSPFDESYGYTF. This chain joins TRBV9 and TRBJ1-2, with unresolved D. The CDR3 sequence is 14 residues long. The ends were cut back, 4 bases at V and 4 bases at J, with 14 bases in the middle. Germline CDR1 reads SGDLS; CDR2 reads YYNGEE.

The chain has TRBV6-2 or TRBV6-3 and TRBJ2-7; a possible D gene is TRBD2 (6 bases). V was clipped by 0 bases and J by 0 bases, with 12 bases between them. CDR1 is MNHEY and CDR2 is SVGEGT in the germline V gene. The CDR3 is made up of 16 amino acids. The CDR3 DNA reads TGTGCCAGCAGTTACTCGGGGGGTCTCCGCTCCTACGAGCAGTACTTC. It is translated as CASSYSGGLRSYEQYF.

The chain is built from TRBV18 and TRBJ2-2; a possible D gene is TRBD2 (5 bases). The germline V gene has CDR1 KGHSH and CDR2 LQKENI. This CDR3 comprises 14 residues. V lost 3 bases and J 7 bases, leaving 12 bases between the germline ends. The CDR3 is CASSPLSESGELFF. DNA for the CDR3: TGTGCCAGCTCACCTCTTAGCGAGAGCGGGGAGCTGTTTTTT.

This clone was counted a few times. The rearrangement uses TRBV5-5 and TRBJ2-7; D is ambiguous. Germline-derived CDR1 and CDR2 are SGHKS and YYEKEE (reference sequence). The CDR3 extends over 12 amino acids. With 3 bases removed from V and 3 bases from J, the gap between germline ends came to 7 bases. CDR3: CASSSVFYEQYF. CDR3 bases: TGTGCCAGCAGCTCTGTGTTCTACGAGCAGTACTTC.

There are a few counts of this clone. The chain recombines TRBV3-1 (or the pseudogene TRBV3-2) with TRBJ2-1; TRBD2 matches 10 bases. V lost 4 bases to trimming and J lost 7 bases; unmatched junction nucleotides: 4. The CDR3 extends over 14 amino acids. Germline-derived CDR1 and CDR2 are LGHDT and YNNKEL (reference sequence). The DNA for the CDR3 is TGTGCCAGCAGCCGGCTAGCGGGAGCAAATGAGCAGTTCTTC. This encodes CASSRLAGANEQFF.

The table lists this clone with a count of one. The chain joins TRBV11-2 to TRBJ2-3; D may be TRBD1 or TRBD2 (7 bases each). The CDR3 totals 15 residues. The V gene's germline CDR1 is SGHAT and CDR2 FQNNGV. The V end lost 3 bases, the J end lost 3 bases, and 13 bases lay between the germline ends. The CDR3 is CASSLGRGGTDTQYF. The DNA for the CDR3 is TGTGCCAGCAGCTTGGGCAGGGGGGGAACAGATACGCAGTATTTT.

This chain uses TRBV11-2 with TRBJ2-1; TRBD2 might be the D (5 bases). The CDR3 spans 15 residues. Trimming shortened V by 2 bases and J by 5 bases, and 13 bases separated the two germline ends. Germline loops: CDR1 SGHAT, CDR2 FQNNGV. CDR3 bases: TGTGCCAGCAGCTTATATCCCGGGGAAAACAATGAGCAGTTCTTC. It specifies CASSLYPGENNEQFF.

This clone has only one observation. J is TRBJ2-3 and V is TRBV3-1 (or the pseudogene TRBV3-2); the D call may be TRBD1 or TRBD2 (5 bases each). Germline V gene sequence: CDR1 LGHDT, CDR2 YNNKEL (reference sequence). The CDR3 length is 16 residues. V lost 4 bases and J 4 bases, leaving 18 bases between the germline ends. This chain's CDR3 is CASSRRDQQFSDTQYF. CDR3 DNA: TGTGCCAGCAGCCGCCGGGACCAGCAGTTCTCAGATACGCAGTATTTT.

V is TRBV20-1 and J is TRBJ1-5; the D is unclear. Germline values: CDR1 DFQATT, CDR2 SNEGSKA (reference sequence). Trimming removed 3 bases from V and 3 bases from J, with 9 bases in between. The CDR3 loop spans 13 amino acids. The CDR3, as DNA: TGCAGTGCTAGTGAAGGGAACAATCAGCCCCAGCATTTT. This encodes CSASEGNNQPQHF.

The V and J genes are TRBV5-1 and TRBJ2-6, with D perhaps given as TRBD1 or TRBD2 (5 bases each). Trimming removed 3 bases at V and 0 bases at J, with 10 bases between. Per germline, CDR1 SGHRS and CDR2 YFSETQ. The CDR3 loop spans 16 amino acids. CDR3 coding DNA: TGCGCCAGCAGCTGGGGCAGCGGCTCTGGGGCCAACGTCCTGACTTTC. Protein: CASSWGSGSGANVLTF.

This clone was recorded only once. The V call is TRBV2, the J call TRBJ2-7; 8 bases are a match to TRBD2. The CDR3 has 15 amino acids. V gave up 6 bases and J gave up 0 bases; unmatched junction bases: 7. The V gene's germline CDR1 is SNHLY and CDR2 FYNNEI. In DNA form, the CDR3 reads TGTGCCAGCAGGCGACTAGCGACCAGCTCCTACGAGCAGTACTTC. Amino acid sequence: CASRRLATSSYEQYF.

The chain recombines TRBV5-1 with TRBJ2-5, with 7 bases that match TRBD1. The germline CDR1 and CDR2 sequences are SGHRS and YFSETQ. Trimming took 5 bases from V and 4 from J; bases not matched to a gene: 2. The CDR3 loop spans 12 amino acids. This CDR3 reads CASRAGGETQYF. DNA of the CDR3: TGCGCCAGCAGGGCAGGGGGAGAGACCCAGTACTTC.

The chain couples TRBV5-1 to TRBJ2-3, with no clear D. The CDR3 has 16 amino acids. Germline V CDR1 and CDR2: SGHRS, YFSETQ. Trimming left V 0 bases short and J 0 bases short, with 11 bases between. CDR3 in DNA: TGCGCCAGCAGCTTGGGTCCCCCCCAAAGCACAGATACGCAGTATTTT. Its protein is CASSLGPPQSTDTQYF. Complete variable domain (other parts from reference TRBV5-1 and TRBJ2-3): KAGVTQTPRYLIKTRGQQVTLSCSPISGHRSVSWYQQTPGQGLQFLFEYFSETQRNKGNFPGRFSGRQFSNSRSEMNVSTLELGDSALYLCASSLGPPQSTDTQYFGPGTRLTVL.